This is a list of T cell receptor beta chains from one sample in a study of blood T cell repertoires in COVID-19. Clones were sequenced by immunoSEQ multiplex PCR, and TCRdb holds only the in-frame ones, with some missing. The sample has approximately 430,000 clones, approximately 90% seen once; the top ten hold over 1.3%. The sequencing sample was made of peripheral blood. The receptor source for this set is a woman in her thirties with active or convalescent COVID-19. CDR3s include the opening cysteine and the closing phenylalanine or tryptophan. Each record gives: J gene, clone size, V gene, D gene, CDR3 length, CDR3 protein, CDR3 DNA. The D gene is left open where the match is weak. Clone sizes are given selectively: once, few, many, or a class where the clone is expanded.

j_call: TRBJ2-7
clone_size: NA
v_call: TRBV7-6
d_call: TRBD2
cdr3_length: 16
cdr3_aa: CASSSGTSGGHYEQYF
cdr3_nt: TGTGCCAGCAGCTCGGGGACTAGCGGGGGACACTACGAGCAGTACTTC

j_call: TRBJ2-3
clone_size: many
v_call: TRBV18
d_call: NA
cdr3_length: 13
cdr3_aa: CATQPLRTDTQYF
cdr3_nt: TGTGCCACCCAACCGCTGAGGACAGATACGCAGTATTTT

j_call: TRBJ2-2
clone_size: NA
v_call: TRBV11-1
d_call: TRBD2
cdr3_length: 16
cdr3_aa: CASSFLAGGPHGELFF
cdr3_nt: TGTGCCAGCAGCTTCTTAGCGGGAGGGCCTCACGGGGAGCTGTTTTTT

j_call: TRBJ1-6
clone_size: NA
v_call: TRBV6-5
d_call: TRBD1
cdr3_length: 15
cdr3_aa: CASSAGTGSNSPLHF
cdr3_nt: TGTGCCAGCAGCGCCGGGACAGGGTCTAATTCACCCCTCCACTTT

j_call: TRBJ2-7
clone_size: NA
v_call: TRBV7-9
d_call: NA
cdr3_length: 15
cdr3_aa: CASSLEPTERGEQYF
cdr3_nt: TGTGCCAGCAGCTTAGAACCGACCGAAAGGGGGGAGCAGTACTTC

j_call: TRBJ2-1
clone_size: NA
v_call: TRBV10-3
d_call: TRBD1
cdr3_length: 21
cdr3_aa: CAISEPRDGGQGRSSYNEQFF
cdr3_nt: TGTGCCATCAGTGAACCCAGAGATGGTGGACAGGGACGAAGCTCCTACAATGAGCAGTTCTTC

j_call: TRBJ2-2
clone_size: NA
v_call: TRBV5-6
d_call: NA
cdr3_length: 16
cdr3_aa: CASSLGSATNTGELFF
cdr3_nt: TGTGCCAGCAGCTTGGGTAGCGCAACGAACACCGGGGAGCTGTTTTTT

j_call: TRBJ1-1
clone_size: NA
v_call: TRBV5-1
d_call: NA
cdr3_length: 13
cdr3_aa: CASGLIQGAEAFF
cdr3_nt: TGCGCCAGCGGCCTGATACAGGGTGCTGAAGCTTTCTTT

j_call: TRBJ2-1
clone_size: NA
v_call: TRBV19
d_call: TRBD2
cdr3_length: 15
cdr3_aa: CASSKGLAGGNEQFF
cdr3_nt: TGTGCCAGTAGTAAAGGACTAGCGGGAGGCAATGAGCAGTTCTTC

j_call: TRBJ2-5
clone_size: NA
v_call: TRBV10-3
d_call: NA
cdr3_length: 17
cdr3_aa: CAISESATIGNQETQYF
cdr3_nt: TGTGCCATCAGTGAGTCGGCGACTATAGGGAATCAAGAGACCCAGTACTTC

j_call: TRBJ2-2
clone_size: few
v_call: TRBV3-1/TRBV3-2
d_call: NA
cdr3_length: 15
cdr3_aa: CASSEAIANTGELFF
cdr3_nt: TGTGCCAGCAGTGAAGCGATCGCGAACACCGGGGAGCTGTTTTTT

j_call: TRBJ2-7
clone_size: NA
v_call: TRBV29-1
d_call: TRBD1
cdr3_length: 12
cdr3_aa: CSVLTGMGEQYF
cdr3_nt: TGCAGCGTTTTGACAGGGATGGGCGAGCAGTACTTC

j_call: TRBJ2-2
clone_size: NA
v_call: TRBV5-1
d_call: TRBD2
cdr3_length: 16
cdr3_aa: CASSLTAAGDSGELFF
cdr3_nt: TGCGCCAGCAGTTTGACGGCAGCGGGAGATAGCGGGGAGCTGTTTTTT

j_call: TRBJ2-1
clone_size: NA
v_call: TRBV13
d_call: NA
cdr3_length: 17
cdr3_aa: CASSPRGAFASYNEQFF
cdr3_nt: TGTGCCAGCAGCCCTCGTGGGGCCTTTGCCTCCTACAATGAGCAGTTCTTC

j_call: TRBJ2-7
clone_size: once
v_call: TRBV29-1
d_call: TRBD1
cdr3_length: 13
cdr3_aa: CSAWDRVAYEQYF
cdr3_nt: TGCAGCGCCTGGGACAGGGTAGCCTACGAGCAGTACTTC

j_call: TRBJ2-3
clone_size: NA
v_call: TRBV3-1/TRBV3-2
d_call: TRBD1
cdr3_length: 17
cdr3_aa: CASSQDSSGQGAFTQYF
cdr3_nt: TGTGCCAGCAGCCAAGATAGTTCCGGACAGGGGGCGTTTACGCAGTATTTT

j_call: TRBJ1-1
clone_size: NA
v_call: TRBV5-8
d_call: TRBD1
cdr3_length: 17
cdr3_aa: CASSFYGTGFENTEAFF
cdr3_nt: TGTGCCAGCAGCTTCTACGGGACAGGGTTCGAGAACACTGAAGCTTTCTTT

j_call: TRBJ1-2
clone_size: NA
v_call: TRBV21-1
d_call: NA
cdr3_length: 16
cdr3_aa: CASTRVEGNWGYGYTF
cdr3_nt: TGTGCCAGCACCAGAGTCGAGGGCAATTGGGGCTATGGCTACACCTTC

j_call: TRBJ1-2
clone_size: NA
v_call: TRBV27
d_call: TRBD1
cdr3_length: 11
cdr3_aa: CASGYGQAPTF
cdr3_nt: TGTGCCAGCGGATACGGACAGGCCCCCACCTTC

j_call: TRBJ1-1
clone_size: NA
v_call: TRBV25-1
d_call: TRBD1
cdr3_length: 15
cdr3_aa: CASSESQGASTEAFF
cdr3_nt: TGTGCCAGCAGTGAATCCCAGGGGGCGAGCACTGAAGCTTTCTTT

j_call: TRBJ2-6
clone_size: NA
v_call: TRBV6-2/TRBV6-3
d_call: NA
cdr3_length: 17
cdr3_aa: CASSYVSAAPGANVLTF
cdr3_nt: TGTGCCAGCAGTTACGTTTCGGCGGCTCCTGGGGCCAACGTCCTGACTTTC

j_call: TRBJ2-1
clone_size: NA
v_call: TRBV6-1
d_call: NA
cdr3_length: 14
cdr3_aa: CASSELGSYNEQFF
cdr3_nt: TGTGCCAGCAGTGAACTAGGCTCCTACAATGAGCAGTTCTTC

j_call: TRBJ2-7
clone_size: NA
v_call: TRBV18
d_call: TRBD2
cdr3_length: 15
cdr3_aa: CASSSRTSGRYEQYF
cdr3_nt: TGTGCCAGCTCGTCCCGGACTAGCGGGAGATACGAGCAGTACTTC

j_call: TRBJ1-6
clone_size: NA
v_call: TRBV6-4
d_call: TRBD1
cdr3_length: 18
cdr3_aa: CASSDSSTGGIYNSPLHF
cdr3_nt: TGTGCCAGCAGTGACTCGAGTACAGGGGGTATCTATAATTCACCCCTCCACTTT

j_call: TRBJ1-5
clone_size: NA
v_call: TRBV4-1
d_call: NA
cdr3_length: 16
cdr3_aa: CASSQDWRADNQPQHF
cdr3_nt: TGCGCCAGCAGCCAAGATTGGCGGGCAGATAATCAGCCCCAGCATTTT

j_call: TRBJ2-3
clone_size: NA
v_call: TRBV4-1
d_call: NA
cdr3_length: 16
cdr3_aa: CASSQFRDPGTDTQYF
cdr3_nt: TGCGCCAGCAGCCAATTCAGGGATCCTGGCACAGATACGCAGTATTTT

j_call: TRBJ1-1
clone_size: few
v_call: TRBV18
d_call: NA
cdr3_length: 15
cdr3_aa: CASSPATGGGTEAFF
cdr3_nt: TGTGCCAGCTCACCAGCTACAGGTGGTGGCACTGAAGCTTTCTTT

j_call: TRBJ2-7
clone_size: NA
v_call: TRBV5-6
d_call: TRBD1
cdr3_length: 17
cdr3_aa: CASSLAGWTGETYEQYF
cdr3_nt: TGTGCCAGCAGCTTGGCCGGGTGGACAGGGGAGACCTACGAGCAGTACTTC

j_call: TRBJ1-1
clone_size: NA
v_call: TRBV4-1
d_call: TRBD1
cdr3_length: 14
cdr3_aa: CASSQVQGDTEAFF
cdr3_nt: TGCGCCAGCAGCCAAGTACAGGGGGACACTGAAGCTTTCTTT

j_call: TRBJ1-2
clone_size: NA
v_call: TRBV6-2/TRBV6-3
d_call: TRBD1
cdr3_length: 16
cdr3_aa: CASSYSTGTGDYGYTF
cdr3_nt: TGTGCCAGCAGTTACTCGACCGGGACAGGCGACTATGGCTACACCTTC

j_call: TRBJ2-7
clone_size: few
v_call: TRBV7-9
d_call: TRBD2
cdr3_length: 16
cdr3_aa: CASSYGRAGGSYEQYF
cdr3_nt: TGTGCCAGCAGCTACGGGCGGGCGGGGGGCTCCTACGAGCAGTACTTC

j_call: TRBJ1-1
clone_size: NA
v_call: TRBV19
d_call: NA
cdr3_length: 14
cdr3_aa: CASSWGRTNTEAFF
cdr3_nt: TGTGCCAGTAGTTGGGGGCGGACGAACACTGAAGCTTTCTTT

j_call: TRBJ1-1
clone_size: NA
v_call: TRBV28
d_call: NA
cdr3_length: 14
cdr3_aa: CASSFTGGRAEAFF
cdr3_nt: TGTGCCAGCAGTTTCACGGGGGGGAGGGCTGAAGCTTTCTTT

j_call: TRBJ1-1
clone_size: NA
v_call: TRBV30
d_call: NA
cdr3_length: 14
cdr3_aa: CAWSPRLVNTEAFF
cdr3_nt: TGTGCCTGGAGTCCTCGGTTGGTAAACACTGAAGCTTTCTTT

j_call: TRBJ2-5
clone_size: NA
v_call: TRBV11-2
d_call: TRBD2
cdr3_length: 16
cdr3_aa: CASSLNGAGVGETQYF
cdr3_nt: TGTGCCAGCAGCTTAAACGGCGCGGGGGTGGGGGAGACCCAGTACTTC

j_call: TRBJ1-1
clone_size: NA
v_call: TRBV10-3
d_call: NA
cdr3_length: 11
cdr3_aa: CATLMNTEAFF
cdr3_nt: TGTGCCACCCTAATGAACACTGAAGCTTTCTTT